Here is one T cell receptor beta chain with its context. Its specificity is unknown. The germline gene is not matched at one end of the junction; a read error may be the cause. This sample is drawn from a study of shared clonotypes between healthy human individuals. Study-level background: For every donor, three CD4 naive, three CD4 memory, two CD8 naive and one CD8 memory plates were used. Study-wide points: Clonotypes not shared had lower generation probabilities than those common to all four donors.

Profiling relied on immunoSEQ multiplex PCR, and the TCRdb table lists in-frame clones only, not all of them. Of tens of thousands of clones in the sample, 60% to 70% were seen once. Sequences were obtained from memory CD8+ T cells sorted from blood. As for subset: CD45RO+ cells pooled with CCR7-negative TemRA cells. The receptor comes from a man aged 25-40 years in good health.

CDR3 DNA sequence: TGTGCCAGCAGTTACTCGGACAGCGCAGATACGCAGTATTTT. It encodes CASSYSDSADTQYF. The chain links TRBV6-4 to TRBJ2-3, with D possibly being TRBD1 (6 bases). Germline CDR1 reads MRHNA; CDR2 reads SNTAGT. The CDR3 contains 14 residues.